Each of the 5 T cell receptor beta chains below was sequenced from the same sample in a study of Graves' ophthalmopathy and Graves' hyperthyroidism (dated by TCRdb to 2016 to 2019). Sequencer: Illumina HiSeq 2000. TCR beta CDR3 regions were amplified from RNA transcripts for repertoire sequencing. The first round was an RT-PCR using HTBI primers with the Qiagen OneStep RT-PCR kit, and this first round was followed by a second-round multiplex PCR, then size selection and purification. TCRdb passed the public sequencing reads through fastp at Q25 and MiXCR, retaining productive beta sequences. Every distinct CDR3 protein forms one entry, paired with its most common genes and DNA. This sample holds about 390,000 distinct CDR3 sequences; approximately 18% were observed only once. Roughly 2.3% of the sample comes from the top ten. Sequenced material: peripheral blood. The receptors here all came from an adult woman with stable Graves' hyperthyroidism.

The table lists this clonotype with a count of one. This sequence joins TRBV27 and TRBJ1-1; unclear D gene. The CDR3 spans 14 residues. Germline V gives CDR1 MNHEY, CDR2 SMNVEV (reference sequence). The V end was cut by 7 bases, the J end by 0 bases, with 12 bases between. CDR3 DNA: TGTGCCAGCAAGATGCTGGGCCTGAACACTGAAGCTTTCTTT. Translation gives CASKMLGLNTEAFF.

Ten or more counts support this clonotype. This chain uses TRBV6-5 with TRBJ2-5, with 11 bases that match TRBD2. V lost 6 bases to trimming and J lost 1 base; unmatched junction nucleotides: 7. In germline, CDR1 is MNHEY, CDR2 SVGAGI. The CDR3 runs to 16 residues. CDR3 nucleotides: TGTGCCAGCAGAACCGGGACTAGCGGACCCCAAGAGACCCAGTACTTC. Its protein product is CASRTGTSGPQETQYF.

The chain has TRBV30 and TRBJ2-2; D unresolved. Germline CDR1 and CDR2: GTSNPN and SVGIG (reference sequence). V dropped 3 bases and J dropped 2 bases, with 7 bases sitting between them. The length of the CDR3 is 13 residues. The CDR3 spells CAWRLGNTGELFF. The DNA for the CDR3 is TGTGCCTGGAGATTAGGAAACACCGGGGAGCTGTTTTTT.

The gene calls are TRBV2 and TRBJ2-5; 9 bases fit TRBD2. Germline lookup yields CDR1 SNHLY and CDR2 FYNNEI. Trimming at V came to 0 bases and at J to 2 bases, leaving 4 bases not matched to a gene. The CDR3 covers 16 residues. CDR3 region: CASSEAQAGGQETQYF. The CDR3 nucleotides read TGTGCCAGCAGTGAAGCCCAAGCGGGGGGACAAGAGACCCAGTACTTC.

This clonotype was detected many times. The chain recombines TRBV7-8 with TRBJ1-1; D call uncertain. The germline CDR1 and CDR2 sequences are SGHVS and FQNEAQ. This CDR3 has 13 amino acids. V lost 8 bases to trimming and J lost 0 bases, with 10 bases between them. The CDR3 reads CASQRSMNTEAFF. CDR3 sequence (DNA): TGTGCCAGCCAGCGTAGCATGAACACTGAAGCTTTCTTT.